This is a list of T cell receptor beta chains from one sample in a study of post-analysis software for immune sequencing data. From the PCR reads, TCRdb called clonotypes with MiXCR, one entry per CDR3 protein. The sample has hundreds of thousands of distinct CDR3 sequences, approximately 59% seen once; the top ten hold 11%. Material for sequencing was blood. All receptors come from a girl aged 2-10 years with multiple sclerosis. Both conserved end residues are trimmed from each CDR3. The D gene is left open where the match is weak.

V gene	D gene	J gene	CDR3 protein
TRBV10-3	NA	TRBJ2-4	AISETAGENIQY
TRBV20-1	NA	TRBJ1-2	SANGGIDYGYT
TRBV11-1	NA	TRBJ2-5	ASSPTELGETQY
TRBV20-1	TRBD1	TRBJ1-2	SALIPGQNYGYT
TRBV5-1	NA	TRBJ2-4	ASRTTLTAKNIQY
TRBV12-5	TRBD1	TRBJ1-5	ASGLVWAGGQPQH
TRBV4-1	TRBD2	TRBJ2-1	ASSQALASGRAGQF
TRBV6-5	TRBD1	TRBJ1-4	ATAQGTNEKLF
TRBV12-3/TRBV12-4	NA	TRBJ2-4	ASSLDEGGIQY
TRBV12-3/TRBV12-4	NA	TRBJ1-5	ASSSRRVYSNQPQH
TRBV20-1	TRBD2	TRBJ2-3	SARGLAESADTQY
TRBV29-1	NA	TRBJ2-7	SVDLGATTYEQY
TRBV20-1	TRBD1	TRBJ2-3	SARGWGQPDTQY
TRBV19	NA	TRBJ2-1	ASSIIGQYEQF
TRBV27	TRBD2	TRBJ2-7	ASSRGSPPYEQY
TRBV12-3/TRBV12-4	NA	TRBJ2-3	ASSLFQADTDTQY
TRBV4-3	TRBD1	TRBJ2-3	ASSQEGTASDTQY
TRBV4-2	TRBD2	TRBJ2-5	ASSQGLAGGIMETQY
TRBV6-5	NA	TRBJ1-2	ASSYYGPYGYA
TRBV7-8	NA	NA	ASRVHGQPETQY
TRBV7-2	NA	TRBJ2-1	ASTTPTWGGLTYNEQF
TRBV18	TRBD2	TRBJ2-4	ASSPEMLAGVNEQY
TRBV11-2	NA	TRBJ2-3	ASSLGGNTQY
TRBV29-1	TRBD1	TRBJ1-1	STADRSGTEAF
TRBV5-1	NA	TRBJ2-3	ASSYQTPTTDTRY
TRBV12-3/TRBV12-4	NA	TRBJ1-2	ASSLKGDIYGYT
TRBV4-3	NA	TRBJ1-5	ASSQDVGASNQPQH
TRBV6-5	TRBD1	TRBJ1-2	ASSTSTGGSVYGYT
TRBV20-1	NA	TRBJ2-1	SAAPGTHLYNEQF
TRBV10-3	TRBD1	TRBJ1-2	AISSGTGLGYT
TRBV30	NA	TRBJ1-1	ARQEGLDTEAF
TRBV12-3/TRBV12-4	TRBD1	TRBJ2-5	ASSSTGVETQY
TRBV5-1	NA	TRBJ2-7	ASSHRQGYYEQY
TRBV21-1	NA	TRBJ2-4	ASSTPGQGAKNIQY
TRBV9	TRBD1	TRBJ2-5	ASSTHRGIRGETQY
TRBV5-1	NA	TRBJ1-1	ASSPTGLALNTEAF
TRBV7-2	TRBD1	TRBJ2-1	ASSLRKGAPDRGGYEQF
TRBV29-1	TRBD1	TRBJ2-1	SVEDSGTGGFNEQF
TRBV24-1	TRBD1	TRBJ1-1	ATRAAGQGANAF
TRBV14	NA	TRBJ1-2	ASGGDYGYT
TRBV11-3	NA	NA	ASSLDPWGRVKETQY
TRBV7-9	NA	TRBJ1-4	ASSSMNEKLF
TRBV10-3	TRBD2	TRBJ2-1	AIQSLAGWGEQF
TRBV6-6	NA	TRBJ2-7	ASSTGFSYEQY
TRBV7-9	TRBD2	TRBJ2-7	ASRELAGEGEQY
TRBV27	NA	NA	ASSGSEIPYEQY